A selection of T cell receptor beta chains follows, all from one sample in a study of graft-versus-host responses after intestinal transplantation. Here immunoSEQ multiplex PCR was the method, and the copy in TCRdb shows in-frame clones only, minus some. Of around 95,000 clones listed, roughly nine tenths are singletons. For these TCRs, the target antigens are not known. The sequencing here drew on unstimulated CD4+ T cells sorted from spleen or lymph node cells, taken before transplant. The receptor source for this set is a human donor who was the organ donor for an intestinal transplant. CDR3s include the opening cysteine and the closing phenylalanine or tryptophan. A D gene is named only where the DNA matches it firmly. Clone size is shown for a subset of rows, as once, few, many or a class of expanded clone.

>TRBV28|TRBJ1-5|.|.
TGTGCCAGCAAAGAAAGGGTTTCCCAGCCCCAGCATTTT
CASKERVSQPQHF
>TRBV27|TRBJ1-1|.|.
TGTGCCAGCAGGAGGACCGGGAACACTGAAGCTTTCTTT
CASRRTGNTEAFF
>TRBV18|TRBJ1-4|.|.
TGTGCCAGCTCACCACGGGAAAGAGCTAATGAAAAACTGTTTTTT
CASSPRERANEKLFF
>TRBV7-3|TRBJ2-6|.|.
TGTGCCAGCAGCCTAACCCCGACAGGCTCTGGGGCCAACGTCCTGACTTTC
CASSLTPTGSGANVLTF
>TRBV2|TRBJ1-2|.|once
TGTGCCAGCAGTGAATACGAGTATGGCTACACCTTC
CASSEYEYGYTF
>TRBV30|TRBJ1-1|.|.
TGTGCCTGGAGTGTACGGGGGGGCGGGAACACTGAAGCTTTCTTT
CAWSVRGGGNTEAFF
>TRBV7-9|TRBJ2-1|.|.
TGTGCCAGCAGCCGGTACAACGGGCCCGGGAACAGCCACAATGAGCAGTTCTTC
CASSRYNGPGNSHNEQFF
>TRBV19|TRBJ1-1|.|.
TGTGCCAGTAGTAACAGGGAGTTATCGTACACTGAAGCTTTCTTT
CASSNRELSYTEAFF
>TRBV2|TRBJ2-4|.|.
TGTGCCAGTGCTGGAGCCTCTGGAAACATTCAGTACTTC
CASAGASGNIQYF
>TRBV28|TRBJ2-7|.|.
TGTGCCAGCAGTTTCCCCGGACTAAACGTAGGCTACGAGCAGTACTTC
CASSFPGLNVGYEQYF
>TRBV20-1|TRBJ1-5|.|few
TGCAGTGCTAGCCTCATAGAACAGGAGAATTTT
CSASLIEQENF
>TRBV10-3|TRBJ2-5|TRBD2|few
TGTGCCATCAGTGAGCGTGAGGGACTAGCGGGGGGCCGGCCCGGGACCCAGTACTTC
CAISEREGLAGGRPGTQYF
>TRBV18|TRBJ1-3|.|.
TGTGCCAGCTCACCACGGCGTGGGGTTGATTTAGGCGGAAACACCATATATTTT
CASSPRRGVDLGGNTIYF
>TRBV5-8|TRBJ2-2|.|.
TGTGCCAGCAGCAAACCACCACCGGGACACTCGAACACCGGGGAGCTGTTTTTT
CASSKPPPGHSNTGELFF
>TRBV30|TRBJ1-4|TRBD1|once
TGTGCCTGGAGTCGCCGGGACAGGGTGGAAAAACTGTTTTTT
CAWSRRDRVEKLFF
>TRBV9|TRBJ1-2|.|.
TGTGCCAGCAGCGTAGAGCCTTACTCTAACTATGGCTACACCTTC
CASSVEPYSNYGYTF
>TRBV29-1|TRBJ2-7|.|.
TGCAGCGTGGTGAGACCCCCGGAGCAGTACTTC
CSVVRPPEQYF
>TRBV28|TRBJ1-4|TRBD1|.
TGTGCCAGCAGGAAGACAGGGGGTTATGAAAAACTGTTTTTT
CASRKTGGYEKLFF
>TRBV19|TRBJ2-3|TRBD2|.
TGTGCCAGTAGAGCAGGCGGGGGGACAGATACGCAGTATTTT
CASRAGGGTDTQYF
>TRBV10-2|TRBJ1-6|.|.
TGCGCCAGCAGTGAGCCCGTCACAGTAAATTCACCCCTCCACTTT
CASSEPVTVNSPLHF
>TRBV27|TRBJ2-5|TRBD2|.
TGTGCCAGCAGGACTAGCGGGGGGGCAGAGACCCAGTACTTC
CASRTSGGAETQYF
>TRBV2|TRBJ2-2|.|.
TGTGCCAGCAGTGAAATAGTCGGGGAGCTGTTTTTT
CASSEIVGELFF
>TRBV5-6|TRBJ2-7|TRBD1|.
TGTGCCAGCAGCCTGACCGGGACAGACTACTACGAGCAGTACTTC
CASSLTGTDYYEQYF
>TRBV18|TRBJ1-6|.|.
TGTGCCAGCTCACCTCAGGGTGTAAATTCACCCCTCCACTTT
CASSPQGVNSPLHF